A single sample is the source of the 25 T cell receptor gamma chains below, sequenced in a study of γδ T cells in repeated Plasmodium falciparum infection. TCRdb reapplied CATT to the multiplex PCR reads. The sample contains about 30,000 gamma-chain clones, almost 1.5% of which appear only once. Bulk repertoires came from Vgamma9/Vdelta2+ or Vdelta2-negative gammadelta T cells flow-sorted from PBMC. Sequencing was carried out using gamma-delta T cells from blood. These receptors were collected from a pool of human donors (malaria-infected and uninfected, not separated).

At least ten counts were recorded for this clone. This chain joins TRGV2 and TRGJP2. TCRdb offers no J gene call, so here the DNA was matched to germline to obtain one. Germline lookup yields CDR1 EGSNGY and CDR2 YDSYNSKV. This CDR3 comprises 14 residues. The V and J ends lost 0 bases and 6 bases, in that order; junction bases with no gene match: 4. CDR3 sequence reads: CATWDGCCDWIKTF. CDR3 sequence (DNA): TGTGCCACCTGGGACGGGTGTTGTGATTGGATCAAGACGTTT.

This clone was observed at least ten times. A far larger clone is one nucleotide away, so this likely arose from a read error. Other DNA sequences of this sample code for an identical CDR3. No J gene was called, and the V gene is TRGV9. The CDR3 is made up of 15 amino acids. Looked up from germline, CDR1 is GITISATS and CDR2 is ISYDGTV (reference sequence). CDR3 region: CALWATELGKKIKVF. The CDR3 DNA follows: TGTGCCTTGTGGGCGACTGAGTTGGGCAAAAAAATCAAGGTGTTT.

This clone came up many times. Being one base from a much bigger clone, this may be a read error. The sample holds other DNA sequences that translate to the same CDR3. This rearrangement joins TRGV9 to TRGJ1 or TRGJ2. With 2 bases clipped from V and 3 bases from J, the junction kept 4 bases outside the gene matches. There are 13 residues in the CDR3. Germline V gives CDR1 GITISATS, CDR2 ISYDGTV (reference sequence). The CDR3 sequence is CALWEACYYKKLF. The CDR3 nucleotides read TGTGCCTTGTGGGAGGCTTGTTATTATAAGAAACTCTTT.

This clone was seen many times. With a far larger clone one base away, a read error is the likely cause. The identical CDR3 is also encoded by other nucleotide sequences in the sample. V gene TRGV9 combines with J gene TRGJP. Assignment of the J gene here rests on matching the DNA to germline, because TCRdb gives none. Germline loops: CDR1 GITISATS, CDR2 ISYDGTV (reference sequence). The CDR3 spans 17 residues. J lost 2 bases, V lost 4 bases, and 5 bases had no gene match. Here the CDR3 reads CALWEERQELGKKIKVF. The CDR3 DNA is TGTGCCTTGTGGGAAGAAAGGCAAGAGTTGGGCAAAAAAATCAAGGTATTT.

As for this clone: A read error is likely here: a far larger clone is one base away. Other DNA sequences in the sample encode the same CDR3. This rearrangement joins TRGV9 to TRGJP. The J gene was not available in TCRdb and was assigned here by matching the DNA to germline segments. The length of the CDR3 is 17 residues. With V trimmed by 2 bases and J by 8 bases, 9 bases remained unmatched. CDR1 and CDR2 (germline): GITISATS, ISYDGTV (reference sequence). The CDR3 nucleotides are TGTGCCTTGTGGGAGGACCTGTTCCAGTTGGGCAAAAAAATCAAGGTATTT. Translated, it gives CALWEDLFQLGKKIKVF.

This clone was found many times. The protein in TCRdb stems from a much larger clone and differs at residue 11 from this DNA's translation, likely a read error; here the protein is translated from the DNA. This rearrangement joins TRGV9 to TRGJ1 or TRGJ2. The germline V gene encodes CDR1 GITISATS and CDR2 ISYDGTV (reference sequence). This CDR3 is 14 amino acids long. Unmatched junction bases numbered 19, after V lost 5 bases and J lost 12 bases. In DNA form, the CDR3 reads TGTGCCTTGTGGGTGACCTCCAAGGGCTTTAGGAAACTCTTT. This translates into CALWVTSKGFRKLF.

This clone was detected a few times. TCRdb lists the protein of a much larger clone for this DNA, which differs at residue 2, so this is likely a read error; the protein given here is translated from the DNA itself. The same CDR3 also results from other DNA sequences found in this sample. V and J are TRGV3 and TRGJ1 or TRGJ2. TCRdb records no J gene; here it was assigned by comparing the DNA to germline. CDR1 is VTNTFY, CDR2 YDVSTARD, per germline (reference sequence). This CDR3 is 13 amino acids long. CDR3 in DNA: TGTACCACCTGGGACAGCCCTTATTATAAGAAACTCTTT. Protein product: CTTWDSPYYKKLF.

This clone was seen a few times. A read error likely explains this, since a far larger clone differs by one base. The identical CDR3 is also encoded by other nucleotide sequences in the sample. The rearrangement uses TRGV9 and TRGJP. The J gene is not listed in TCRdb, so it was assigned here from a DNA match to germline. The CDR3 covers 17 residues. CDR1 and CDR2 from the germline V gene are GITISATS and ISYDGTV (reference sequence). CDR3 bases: TGTGCCCTGTGGGAGCCTCGGGAAGAGTTGGGCAAAAAAATCAAGGTATTT. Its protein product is CALWEPREELGKKIKVF.

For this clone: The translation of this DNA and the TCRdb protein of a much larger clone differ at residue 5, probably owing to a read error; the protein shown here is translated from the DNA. For the CDR3, the DNA is TGTGCCACCTGGGCCGCCACTTATTATAAGAAACTCTTT. It encodes CATWAATYYKKLF. The V call is TRGV4, the J call TRGJ1 or TRGJ2. The J gene was missing in TCRdb and was found by matching the end of the DNA to germline. Per the germline V gene, CDR1 is EGSTGY and CDR2 is YDSYTSSV. V shed 5 bases, J shed 3 bases, and the junction held 7 bases outside the gene matches. The CDR3 spans 13 residues.

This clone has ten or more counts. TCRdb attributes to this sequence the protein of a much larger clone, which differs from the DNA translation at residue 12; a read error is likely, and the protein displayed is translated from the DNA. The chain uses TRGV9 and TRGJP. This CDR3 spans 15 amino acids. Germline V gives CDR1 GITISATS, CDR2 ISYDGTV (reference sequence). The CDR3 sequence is CALWATELGKKTKVF. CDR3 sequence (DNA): TGTGCCTTGTGGGCGACTGAGTTGGGCAAAAAAACCAAGGTATTT.

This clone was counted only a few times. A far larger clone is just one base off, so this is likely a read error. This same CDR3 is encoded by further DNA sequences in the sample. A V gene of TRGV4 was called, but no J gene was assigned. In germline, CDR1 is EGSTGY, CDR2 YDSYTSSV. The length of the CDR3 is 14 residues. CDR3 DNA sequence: TGTGCCACCTGGGATGGTCGACGGGATTATAAGAAACTCTTC. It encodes CATWDGRRDYKKLF.

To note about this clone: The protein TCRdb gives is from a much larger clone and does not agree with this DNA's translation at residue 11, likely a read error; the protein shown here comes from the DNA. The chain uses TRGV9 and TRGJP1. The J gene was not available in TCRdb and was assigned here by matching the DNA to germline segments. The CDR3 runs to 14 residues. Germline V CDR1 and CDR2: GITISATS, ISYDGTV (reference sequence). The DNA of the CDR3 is TGTGCCTTGTGGGAGGATACCACTGGTTGGTCCAAGATATTT. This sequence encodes CALWEDTTGWSKIF.

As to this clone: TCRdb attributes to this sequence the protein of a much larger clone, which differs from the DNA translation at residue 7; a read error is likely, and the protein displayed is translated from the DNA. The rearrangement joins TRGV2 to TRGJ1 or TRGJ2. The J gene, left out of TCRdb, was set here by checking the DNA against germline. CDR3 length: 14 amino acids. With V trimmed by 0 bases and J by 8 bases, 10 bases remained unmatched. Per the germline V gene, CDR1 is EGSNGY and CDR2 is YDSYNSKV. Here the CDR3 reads CATWDGIIMDKKLF. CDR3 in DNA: TGTGCCACCTGGGACGGGATTATTATGGATAAGAAACTCTTT.

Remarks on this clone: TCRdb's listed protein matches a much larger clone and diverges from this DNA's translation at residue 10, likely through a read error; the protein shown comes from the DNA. Here the CDR3 reads CALWDNHPYPQELGKKIKVF. CDR3 in DNA: TGTGCCTTGTGGGATAATCACCCCTACCCGCAAGAGTTGGGCAAAAAAATCAAGGTATTT. The gene calls are TRGV9 and TRGJP. Because TCRdb records no J gene, it was assigned here through a match of the DNA to germline. Trimming at V came to 4 bases and at J to 3 bases, leaving 15 bases not matched to a gene. There are 20 residues in the CDR3. Looked up from germline, CDR1 is GITISATS and CDR2 is ISYDGTV (reference sequence).

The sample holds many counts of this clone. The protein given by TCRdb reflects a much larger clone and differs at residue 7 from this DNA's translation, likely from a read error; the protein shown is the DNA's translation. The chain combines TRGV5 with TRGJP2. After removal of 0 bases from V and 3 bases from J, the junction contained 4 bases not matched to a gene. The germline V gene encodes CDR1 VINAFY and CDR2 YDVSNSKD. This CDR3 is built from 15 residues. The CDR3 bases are TGTGCCACCTGGGACAGGCTGGGTAGTGATTGGATCAAGACGTTT. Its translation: CATWDRLGSDWIKTF.

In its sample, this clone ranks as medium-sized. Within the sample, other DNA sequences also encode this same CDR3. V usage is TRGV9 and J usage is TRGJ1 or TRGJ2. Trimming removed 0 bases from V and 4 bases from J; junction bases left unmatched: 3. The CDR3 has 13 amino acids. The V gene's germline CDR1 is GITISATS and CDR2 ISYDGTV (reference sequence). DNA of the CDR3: TGTGCCTTGTGGGAGGTGCGATATTATAAGAAACTCTTT. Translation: CALWEVRYYKKLF.

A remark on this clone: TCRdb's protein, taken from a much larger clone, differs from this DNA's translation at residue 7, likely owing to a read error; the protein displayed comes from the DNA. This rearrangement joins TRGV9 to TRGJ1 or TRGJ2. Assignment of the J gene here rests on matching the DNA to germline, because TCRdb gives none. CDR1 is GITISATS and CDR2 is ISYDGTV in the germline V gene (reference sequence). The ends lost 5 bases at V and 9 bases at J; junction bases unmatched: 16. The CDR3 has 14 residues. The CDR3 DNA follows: TGTGCCTTGTGGGTGACCACCAAGGGCTTTAAGAAACTCTTT. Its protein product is CALWVTTKGFKKLF.

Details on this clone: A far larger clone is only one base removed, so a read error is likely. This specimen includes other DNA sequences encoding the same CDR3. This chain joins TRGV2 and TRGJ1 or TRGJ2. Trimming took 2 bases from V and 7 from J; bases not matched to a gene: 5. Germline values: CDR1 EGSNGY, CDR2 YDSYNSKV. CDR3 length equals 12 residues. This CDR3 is CATWDVTYKKLF. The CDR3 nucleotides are TGTGCCACCTGGGACGTGACCTATAAGAAACTCTTT.

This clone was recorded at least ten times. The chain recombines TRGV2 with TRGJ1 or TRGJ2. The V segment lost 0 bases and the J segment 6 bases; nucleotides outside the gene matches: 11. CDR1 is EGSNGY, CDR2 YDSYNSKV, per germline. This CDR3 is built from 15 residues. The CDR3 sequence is CATWDGRGIAYKKLF. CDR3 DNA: TGTGCCACCTGGGACGGGCGGGGTATTGCTTATAAGAAACTCTTT.

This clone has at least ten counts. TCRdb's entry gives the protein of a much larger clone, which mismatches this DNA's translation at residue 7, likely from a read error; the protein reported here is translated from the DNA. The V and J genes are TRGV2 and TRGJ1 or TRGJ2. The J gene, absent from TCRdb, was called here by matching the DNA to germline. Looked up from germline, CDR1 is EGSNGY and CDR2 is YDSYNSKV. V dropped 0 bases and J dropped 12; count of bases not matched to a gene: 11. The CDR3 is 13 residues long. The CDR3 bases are TGTGCCACCTGGGACGGGCGTAGAAACGGGAAACTCTTT. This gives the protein CATWDGRRNGKLF.

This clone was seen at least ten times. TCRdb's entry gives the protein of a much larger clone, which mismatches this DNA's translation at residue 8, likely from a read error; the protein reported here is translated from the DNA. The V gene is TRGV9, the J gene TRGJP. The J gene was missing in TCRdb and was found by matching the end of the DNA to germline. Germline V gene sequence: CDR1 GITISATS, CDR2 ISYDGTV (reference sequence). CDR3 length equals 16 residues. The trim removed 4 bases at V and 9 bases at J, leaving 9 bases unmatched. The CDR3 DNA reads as TGTGCCTTGTGGGAAGACCGTGGGTTGGGCAAAAAAATCAAGGTATTT. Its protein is CALWEDRGLGKKIKVF.

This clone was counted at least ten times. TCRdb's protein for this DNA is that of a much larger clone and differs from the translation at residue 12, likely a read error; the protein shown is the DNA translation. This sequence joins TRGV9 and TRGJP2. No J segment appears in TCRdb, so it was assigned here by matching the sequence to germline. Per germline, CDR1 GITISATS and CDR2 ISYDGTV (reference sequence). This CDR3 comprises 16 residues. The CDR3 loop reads CALWEVVGGSDGIKTF. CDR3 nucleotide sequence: TGTGCCTTGTGGGAGGTGGTTGGGGGTAGTGATGGGATCAAGACGTTT.

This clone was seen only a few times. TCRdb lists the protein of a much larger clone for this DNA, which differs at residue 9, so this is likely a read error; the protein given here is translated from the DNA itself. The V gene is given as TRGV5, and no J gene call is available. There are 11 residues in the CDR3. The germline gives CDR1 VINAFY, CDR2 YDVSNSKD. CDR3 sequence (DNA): TGTGCCACCTGGAGGGGTTGGTTCAGGATATTT. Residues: CATWRGWFRIF.

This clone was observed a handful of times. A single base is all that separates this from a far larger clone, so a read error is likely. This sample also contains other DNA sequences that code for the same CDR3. The CDR3 loop reads CALWDQTTCGRKLF. CDR3 nucleotides: TGTGCCTTGTGGGACCAGACGACCTGCGGCAGGAAACTCTTT. V and J are TRGV9 and TRGJ1 or TRGJ2. TCRdb does not report a J gene; here it was assigned by matching the DNA to germline references. The V gene end was trimmed by 4 bases and the J gene end by 12 bases; junction bases not matched to a gene: 18. Germline values: CDR1 GITISATS, CDR2 ISYDGTV (reference sequence). The CDR3 has 14 residues.

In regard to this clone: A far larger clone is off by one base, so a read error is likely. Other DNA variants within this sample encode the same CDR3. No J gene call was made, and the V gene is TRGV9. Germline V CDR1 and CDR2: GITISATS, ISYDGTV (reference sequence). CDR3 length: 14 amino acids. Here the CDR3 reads CALWEILHYYKKLF. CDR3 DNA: TGTGCCTTGTGGGAGATCCTCCATTATTATAAGAAGCTCTTT.